What follows are 30 T cell receptor beta chains derived from one specimen sequenced in a study of blood T cell repertoires in COVID-19 (TCRdb year 2020). Library generation was performed with the immunoSEQ multiplex PCR assay. The source is immuneACCESS, and TCRdb retained only in-frame sequences with V and J called. Part of the clones is not carried over; for the studies checked, unresolved V genes explain less than half of this, and the remainder is unexplained. Recorded for this sample are about 270,000 clones; approximately 85% of them occurred a single time. Approximately 5% of the sample is in the top ten clones. Sequenced input: peripheral blood. Receptors originate from a woman aged 80 or over with COVID-19, enrolled during active disease.

In its sample, this clone was seen a few times. Additional DNA sequences in this sample encode the identical CDR3. This chain links TRBV18 with TRBJ1-5; 8 bases are shared with TRBD1. The CDR3 covers 15 residues. In germline, CDR1 is KGHSH, CDR2 LQKENI. V was clipped by 3 bases and J by 2 bases; unmatched bases: 3. The DNA for the CDR3 is TGTGCCAGCTCACCCGACAGGGGAGGCAATCAGCCCCAGCATTTT. Residues: CASSPDRGGNQPQHF.

The chain combines TRBV28 with TRBJ2-5, with 7 bases that match TRBD1. The CDR3 is made up of 15 amino acids. V lost 5 bases and J lost 2; bases outside the gene matches: 8. The germline V gene has CDR1 MDHEN and CDR2 SYDVKM. CDR3 DNA: TGTGCCAGCAGTGCCCCCGGGACAGCGCAAGAGACCCAGTACTTC. Its translation is CASSAPGTAQETQYF.

The gene calls are TRBV10-3 and TRBJ1-1; the match to TRBD1 covers 9 bases. Per the germline V gene, CDR1 is ENHRY and CDR2 is SYGVKD. The CDR3 has 14 residues. The ends lost 6 bases at V and 4 bases at J; junction bases unmatched: 6. The CDR3 protein is CAIRRDRAITEAFF. DNA for the CDR3: TGTGCCATCAGACGGGACAGGGCGATCACTGAAGCTTTCTTT.

Only a few counts were recorded for this clone. The rearrangement joins TRBV6-2 or TRBV6-3 to TRBJ1-6; D gene unclear. This CDR3 contains 12 residues. V was pared by 4 bases and J by 6 bases, with 4 bases between. Per germline, CDR1 MNHEY and CDR2 SVGEGT. DNA for the CDR3: TGTGCCAGCAGTTTTAGTAATTCACCCCTCCACTTT. It is translated as CASSFSNSPLHF.

This chain links TRBV7-2 with TRBJ2-1; 11 bases are shared with TRBD2. Germline trimming cut 5 bases from V and 5 bases from J; bases unmatched to any gene: 8. The CDR3 extends over 16 amino acids. The germline V gene has CDR1 SGHTA and CDR2 FQGNSA. CDR3 nucleotides: TGTGCCAGCAGCGGAATAGCGGGGGGGCCAAACAATGAGCAGTTCTTC. This translates into CASSGIAGGPNNEQFF.

The chain uses TRBV6-1 and TRBJ1-5; no firm D call. The CDR3 has 15 residues. Per the germline V gene, CDR1 is MNHNS and CDR2 is SASEGT. V shed 2 bases and J shed 6 bases, with 14 bases lying between them. The CDR3 is CASSEMMRVAQPQHF. The CDR3 DNA reads TGTGCCAGCAGTGAAATGATGAGAGTTGCTCAGCCCCAGCATTTT.

The rearrangement joins TRBV28 to TRBJ1-5; D is perhaps TRBD1 (5 bases). The V gene's germline CDR1 is MDHEN and CDR2 SYDVKM. V was cut by 6 bases and J by 1 base, with 13 bases left in between. The CDR3 runs 15 residues. The DNA for the CDR3 is TGTGCCAGCAGCTCCGACAGATACAGCAATCAGCCCCAGCATTTT. Translating gives CASSSDRYSNQPQHF.

CDR3: CASSSMNTEAFF. As DNA, the CDR3 is TGTGCCAGCAGTTCCATGAACACTGAAGCTTTCTTT. The chain couples TRBV28 to TRBJ1-1; D unresolved. This CDR3 spans 12 amino acids. Trimming removed 4 bases from V and 0 bases from J, with 3 bases in between. Germline CDR1 reads MDHEN; CDR2 reads SYDVKM.

The chain is built from TRBV11-2 and TRBJ2-4; D perhaps matches TRBD1 (6 bases). Per the germline V gene, CDR1 is SGHAT and CDR2 is FQNNGV. V was clipped by 1 base and J by 9 bases, with 22 bases between them. This CDR3 comprises 17 residues. CDR3 nucleotide sequence: TGTGCCAGCAGCTTAGGTCGGATAGGGGGAAGTGATAGCATTCAGTACTTC. As protein: CASSLGRIGGSDSIQYF.

The chain combines TRBV6-6 with TRBJ1-3; a weak D match, TRBD1 (5 bases). The germline CDR1 and CDR2 sequences are MNHNY and SVGAGI (reference sequence). The CDR3 length is 15 residues. V dropped 2 bases and J dropped 4 bases, with 12 bases sitting between them. The CDR3 region is CASSYHRGNGNTIYF. DNA of the CDR3: TGTGCCAGCAGTTACCACCGGGGGAACGGAAACACCATATATTTT.

The chain has TRBV28 and TRBJ2-1; possibly TRBD2 for D (5 bases). Trimming shortened V by 7 bases and J by 0 bases, and 19 bases separated the two germline ends. This CDR3 region has 17 residues. Looked up from germline, CDR1 is MDHEN and CDR2 is SYDVKM. The CDR3 is CASISPVLGSSYNEQFF. The CDR3 nucleotides read TGTGCCAGCATCTCCCCCGTATTGGGGAGCTCCTACAATGAGCAGTTCTTC.

The J gene is TRBJ1-2, the V gene TRBV3-1 (or the pseudogene TRBV3-2), with 7 bases identical to TRBD1. CDR3 length equals 15 residues. Germline CDR1 LGHDT, CDR2 YNNKEL (reference sequence). The V segment lost 1 base and the J segment 4 bases; nucleotides outside the gene matches: 6. The CDR3 DNA sequence: TGTGCCAGCAGCCAAGGTAGGGGGCAAGGCTATGGCTACACCTTC. Its protein is CASSQGRGQGYGYTF.

This chain uses TRBV5-1 with TRBJ2-3; D is undetermined. Looked up from germline, CDR1 is SGHRS and CDR2 is YFSETQ. This CDR3 region has 13 residues. V lost 6 bases and J lost 0, with 8 bases in between. The CDR3 coding sequence is TGCGCCAGCAACCCGGTTAGCACAGATACGCAGTATTTT. Its protein product is CASNPVSTDTQYF.

The chain combines TRBV2 with TRBJ1-1; weak D call: TRBD1 (5 bases). Trimming stripped 10 bases from V and 6 bases from J, with 15 bases between. Per germline, CDR1 SNHLY and CDR2 FYNNEI. The CDR3 loop spans 12 amino acids. The CDR3 loop reads CAMQGTYAEAFF. CDR3 nucleotides: TGTGCCATGCAGGGTACCTACGCTGAAGCTTTCTTT.

This chain links TRBV5-8 with TRBJ2-7; possible D gene TRBD1, 5 bases. Germline V gene data show CDR1 as SGHTS and CDR2 as YDEGEE. The V end was cut by 1 base, the J end by 13 bases, with 15 bases between. This CDR3 comprises 12 residues. The CDR3 reads CASSLRTSLHYF. The CDR3 nucleotides are TGTGCCAGCAGCTTGAGGACATCGTTACACTACTTC.

J is TRBJ2-1 and V is TRBV2; 7 bases fit TRBD2. CDR1 and CDR2 from the germline V gene are SNHLY and FYNNEI. The V and J ends lost 0 bases and 4 bases, in that order; junction bases with no gene match: 3. CDR3 length equals 15 residues. The CDR3 coding sequence is TGTGCCAGCAGTGAAGCGGGACTACCGTACAATGAGCAGTTCTTC. Protein: CASSEAGLPYNEQFF.

The V gene is TRBV2, the J gene TRBJ2-6; 9 positions agree with TRBD2. This CDR3 has 16 residues. V shed 4 bases and J 0 bases; nucleotides not matched to a gene: 1. CDR1 and CDR2 from the germline V gene are SNHLY and FYNNEI. The CDR3 is CASSGAGGSGANVLTF. As DNA, the CDR3 is TGTGCCAGCAGTGGAGCGGGGGGCTCTGGGGCCAACGTCCTGACTTTC.

The V call is TRBV30, the J call TRBJ1-2, with a weak D call TRBD1 (5 bases). V was pared by 2 bases and J by 3 bases, with 13 bases between. The CDR3 is made up of 14 amino acids. Germline assignment: CDR1 GTSNPN and CDR2 SVGIG (reference sequence). CDR3 sequence reads: CAWSNPRGDYGYTF. CDR3 DNA sequence: TGTGCCTGGAGTAACCCCCGGGGGGACTATGGCTACACCTTC.

The J gene is TRBJ1-6, the V gene TRBV7-9, with unresolved D. The CDR3 sequence is 14 residues long. V was shortened by 1 base and J by 7 bases, with 8 bases between the two germline ends. Germline CDR1 and CDR2: SEHNR and FQNEAQ (reference sequence). CDR3 protein: CASSLEQRNSPLHF. The CDR3 DNA follows: TGTGCCAGCAGCTTAGAACAGAGAAATTCACCCCTCCACTTT.

The rearrangement uses TRBV19 and TRBJ1-3; D unclear. V lost 2 bases and J lost 4, with 15 bases in between. CDR3 length: 16 residues. Germline assignment: CDR1 LNHDA and CDR2 SQIVND (reference sequence). This CDR3 reads CASSISSFSSGNTIYF. The DNA for the CDR3 is TGTGCCAGTAGTATATCCAGTTTCTCCTCCGGAAACACCATATATTTT.

The V gene is TRBV28, the J gene TRBJ2-1, with D perhaps matching TRBD2 (5 bases). This CDR3 has 15 amino acids. The V and J ends lost 2 bases and 4 bases respectively, with 12 bases between them. The germline gives CDR1 MDHEN, CDR2 SYDVKM. Written as DNA, the CDR3 is TGTGCCAGCAGTTTAGAGGGTTTCATTTACAATGAGCAGTTCTTC. Its protein product is CASSLEGFIYNEQFF. Full variable domain (missing parts from reference TRBV28 and TRBJ2-1): DVKVTQSSRYLVKRTGEKVFLECVQDMDHENMFWYRQDPGLGLRLIYFSYDVKMKEKGDIPEGYSVSREKKERFSLILESASTNQTSMYLCASSLEGFIYNEQFFGPGTRLTVL.

J is TRBJ1-5 and V is TRBV2; 8 nucleotides match TRBD1. Germline values: CDR1 SNHLY, CDR2 FYNNEI. The CDR3 is made up of 14 amino acids. With V trimmed by 7 bases and J by 2 bases, 4 bases remained unmatched. The CDR3 loop reads CASTGGSGNQPQHF. In nucleotides, the CDR3 is TGTGCCAGCACAGGGGGCTCGGGCAATCAGCCCCAGCATTTT. Full variable domain (missing parts from reference TRBV2 and TRBJ1-5): EPEVTQTPSHQVTQMGQEVILRCVPISNHLYFYWYRQILGQKVEFLVSFYNNEISEKSEIFDDQFSVERPDGSNFTLKIRSTKLEDSAMYFCASTGGSGNQPQHFGDGTRLSIL.

The table lists this clone with a count of one. The chain joins TRBV3-1 (or the pseudogene TRBV3-2) to TRBJ2-1; TRBD2 matches at 10 bases. The CDR3 is 14 amino acids. The germline V gene has CDR1 LGHDT and CDR2 YNNKEL (reference sequence). V shed 8 bases, J shed 11 bases, and the junction held 12 bases outside the gene matches. The CDR3 nucleotides are TGTGCCAGCGGATCCAGCGGGGGGGCCAGGAAGCAGTTCTTC. It translates to CASGSSGGARKQFF.

The CDR3 spells CASRGGQGAGGYTF. The CDR3 coding sequence is TGTGCCAGCAGAGGGGGACAGGGGGCGGGTGGCTACACCTTC. The genes are TRBV2 and TRBJ1-2, with 12 nucleotides matching TRBD1. From germline, CDR1 is SNHLY and CDR2 FYNNEI. The CDR3 extends over 14 amino acids. V lost 6 bases and J lost 7; bases outside the gene matches: 6.

The V call is TRBV12-3 or TRBV12-4, the J call TRBJ1-2; possibly TRBD1 for D (5 bases). The CDR3 contains 11 residues. Trimming cost V 6 bases and J 8 bases, with 10 bases left between them. The CDR3 region has the DNA TGTGCCAGCAGCTCCCAGGGAGGCTACACCTTC. Translation: CASSSQGGYTF.

This clone was counted only a few times. The chain has TRBV4-3 and TRBJ2-1, with D maybe TRBD2 (6 bases). Germline CDR1 is LGHNA and CDR2 is YSLEER. The CDR3 length is 16 residues. V was pared by 3 bases and J by 0 bases, with 12 bases between. The CDR3 here is CASSHMEGSSYNEQFF. The CDR3 DNA follows: TGCGCCAGCAGCCATATGGAGGGGAGCTCCTACAATGAGCAGTTCTTC.

The CDR3 here is CASSPPGQGGRKLFF. The CDR3 bases are TGTGCCAGCAGCCCCCCCGGACAGGGGGGCCGAAAACTGTTTTTT. The chain combines TRBV28 with TRBJ1-4; 10 bases match TRBD1. CDR1 MDHEN and CDR2 SYDVKM come from the germline V gene. This CDR3 spans 15 amino acids. The V and J ends lost 6 bases and 10 bases, in that order; junction bases with no gene match: 11.

The rearrangement uses TRBV5-4 and TRBJ2-2; 8 positions agree with TRBD2. Germline V gene sequence: CDR1 SGHNT, CDR2 YYREEE (reference sequence). The ends lost 6 bases at V and 6 bases at J; junction bases unmatched: 13. The CDR3 runs 16 residues. The CDR3: CASTRGGERTPGELFF. The CDR3 DNA follows: TGTGCCAGCACCCGGGGGGGGGAGCGAACACCCGGGGAGCTGTTTTTT.

This clone was observed a few times. The V call is TRBV5-6, the J call TRBJ1-5, with TRBD1 matching over 9 bases. Germline CDR1 and CDR2: SGHDT and YYEEEE. This CDR3 spans 14 amino acids. The DNA of the CDR3 is TGTGCTGTCACCCGGGACAGGGAAAATCAGCCCCAGCATTTT. Translation: CAVTRDRENQPQHF.

The sample holds one count of this clone. The chain couples TRBV6-2 or TRBV6-3 to TRBJ2-5; D unclear. The V end lost 5 bases, the J end lost 7 bases, and 14 bases lay between the germline ends. Germline CDR1 reads MNHEY; CDR2 reads SVGEGT. CDR3 size: 13 residues. The CDR3 coding sequence is TGTGCCAGCAGTCCAGAAGGAGTGGGGACCCAGTACTTC. This sequence encodes CASSPEGVGTQYF.